The clone carrying this T cell receptor (beta chain) was counted only a few times. Its specificity is unknown. Samples were taken several times over chemoradiotherapy. Trimming cost V 4 bases and J 3 bases, with 1 base left between them. Per the germline V gene, CDR1 is SGHNT and CDR2 is YENEEA. The CDR3 is 11 amino acids. This table comes from immunoSEQ multiplex PCR, and its TCRdb copy is limited to in-frame clones, with some not included. The sample records roughly 5,100 clones, 55% to 75% being singletons. The source of the sample is a study of chemoradiotherapy in HPV16-positive cancers. About the research overall: A couple of HPV16-positive patients' cells yielded candidate HPV-specific clones and common motifs.

Study outcomes and limitations: Functional assays defining HPV-specific T cells used only a couple of HPV16-positive patients. Candidate HPV-specific clones and E7-related TCR motifs grew in tumor during treatment.

This chain links TRBV11-3 with TRBJ1-3, with D unresolved. The specimen was tumor tissue, collected from a patient who underwent chemoradiotherapy. The receptor comes from a human donor with HPV-associated anogenital cancer. CDR3 bases: TGTGCCAGCAGCTATGGAAACACCATATATTTT. Translation gives CASSYGNTIYF.